What follows is one TCR beta chain and its context. The antigen is unknown. The data were produced by immunoSEQ multiplex PCR, yet TCRdb's version contains in-frame clones alone and is incomplete. Of some 270,000 clones in the sample, about 83% were seen once. Treatment denoted: some 20 received Ad26.COV2.S at low or high dose, single or two shots; several received placebo; per-sample allocation not given. Sampling was done on day 63 after the first vaccine or placebo injection. In Boston, the donor was an adult between 18-55 years of age. Participants' vaccine, an Ad26 vector, delivered Wuhan-strain SARS-CoV-2 spike. CDR1 and CDR2 from the germline V gene are KGHSH and LQKENI. V was pared by 4 bases and J by 5 bases, with 12 bases between. This CDR3 region has 13 residues. This record comes from a study of Ad26.COV2.S vaccination and SARS-CoV-2 variants. On the study more broadly: Each vaccinee took Ad26.COV2.S intramuscularly, once or twice 56 days apart.

Study-level points and caveats: Possible underestimation of total T cell responses by the TCR breadth and depth analyses was noted.

The sample in question was peripheral blood, obtained in a trial of Ad26.COV2.S vaccine versus placebo. The source of this sequence is a person aged 18-65 years who received the Ad26.COV2.S COVID-19 vaccine or a placebo. This rearrangement joins TRBV18 to TRBJ2-7; the D call may be TRBD1 or TRBD2 (5 bases each). DNA for the CDR3: TGTGCCAGCTCACAGGGACCGTCCAACGAGCAGTACGTC. Translated, it gives CASSQGPSNEQYV.